This TCR beta chain was identified during a study of blood T cells in healthy people across ages. A word on this clonotype: Its antigen is not identified.

Next came a second PCR, run for about 7 to 12 cycles, which used a sample-barcoded 5' primer along with a J-beta primer mix. A single record per CDR3 protein comes from TCRdb applying MiXCR to the 5' RACE reads. Among about 1,400,000 distinct CDR3 sequences listed, approximately 42% were seen once. Germline V gene sequence: CDR1 SGHVS, CDR2 FQNEAQ. The CDR3 covers 15 residues. Trimming pared 5 bases from V and 5 bases from J, leaving 16 bases between. Study-level results: Unsorted PBMC material precluded a definitive naive versus antigen-experienced comparison.

The source of this sequence is a woman aged 18 to 35 in good health. Sequenced sample: blood. J is TRBJ2-1 and V is TRBV7-8; D is unclear. The CDR3 loop reads CASSNGWRRDNEQFF. CDR3 DNA: TGTGCCAGCAGCAACGGCTGGCGCAGAGACAATGAGCAGTTCTTC.